The source of this TCR beta chain is a study of molecular identifiers for immune sequencing clone quantification. Overall study: Naive CD8 RNA (roughly 20,000 or 100,000 cells) was divided into five aliquots, with four sequenced. Study-wide points: Over 97% of CMV-specific effector molecules, but under 1% of naive ones, were in clones above 20 copies.

Via MiXCR, TCRdb re-called the PCR reads, giving one row per CDR3 protein. The profile covers about 320,000 distinct CDR3 sequences, with roughly 24% appearing a single time and roughly 0.7% taken by the ten largest. On this clonotype: The antigen is unknown.

The CDR3 has 13 residues. V was trimmed by 1 base and J by 7 bases, leaving 10 bases between them. Germline loops: CDR1 SGHVS, CDR2 FNYEAQ. The V and J genes are TRBV7-6 and TRBJ1-1; D gene ambiguous. The source is a human donor in good health. Some libraries in this study had Jurkat cell RNA spiked in. Sequencing used naive CD8+ T cells from blood, with Jurkat cell RNA spiked in. Specified subset: FACS-sorted CD8+CD4-CCR7+CD45RA+ naive T cells. The CDR3 DNA is TGTGCCAGCAGCTTAGGAGACTTGGGTGAAGCTTTCTTT. It encodes CASSLGDLGEAFF.